This is a list of T cell receptor beta chains from one sample in a study of blood T cell repertoires in COVID-19. Profiled with immunoSEQ multiplex PCR; TCRdb holds only in-frame clones, not every one. Of more than 60,000 clones in the sample, 82% were seen once. The sequenced sample was peripheral blood. Receptors were obtained from a woman aged 80 or older with acute or convalescent COVID-19. CDR3s include the opening cysteine and the closing phenylalanine or tryptophan. Fields, in order: clone size, V gene, D gene, J gene, CDR3 protein, CDR3 DNA. The D gene is left open where the match is weak. Size values are once, few and many counts, or a class for expanded clones, and some rows have none.

>.|TRBV4-3|TRBD2|TRBJ2-1
CASSPRLAGVRYNEQFF
TGCGCCAGCAGCCCCCGACTAGCGGGAGTCAGGTACAATGAGCAGTTCTTC
>.|TRBV12-1|.|TRBJ2-7
CASSRLAGGSPYEQYF
TGTGCCAGCAGCCGACTAGCGGGAGGCTCACCTTACGAGCAGTACTTC
>once|TRBV18|TRBD1|TRBJ2-5
CASSANRGQQETQYF
TGTGCCAGCTCAGCGAACAGGGGACAACAAGAGACCCAGTACTTC
>.|TRBV9|.|TRBJ1-4
CASSLESDEKLFF
TGTGCCAGCAGCTTAGAATCAGATGAAAAACTGTTTTTT
>.|TRBV5-1|TRBD1|TRBJ2-1
CASQGTGGWNEQFF
TGCGCCAGCCAAGGGACAGGGGGCTGGAATGAGCAGTTCTTC
>.|TRBV9|TRBD2|TRBJ2-1
CASSFRSPGTSGSPSYNEQFF
TGTGCCAGCAGCTTCCGAAGCCCCGGGACTAGCGGGTCGCCCTCCTACAATGAGCAGTTCTTC
>.|TRBV12-3/TRBV12-4|.|TRBJ2-7
CASKGSSYEQYF
TGTGCCAGCAAGGGGTCCTCCTACGAGCAGTACTTC
>.|TRBV5-4|TRBD2|TRBJ2-7
CASRMGLAGGSNYEQYF
TGTGCCAGCAGAATGGGACTAGCGGGAGGTTCTAACTACGAGCAGTACTTC
>.|TRBV28|.|TRBJ1-1
CASRRGSTEAFF
TGTGCCAGCAGACGAGGGAGCACTGAAGCTTTCTTT
>.|TRBV5-4|TRBD1|TRBJ1-5
CASSTNRGPQHF
TGTGCCAGCAGCACCAACAGGGGGCCCCAGCATTTT
>.|TRBV7-3|.|TRBJ2-3
CASSLGQGGTDTQYF
TGTGCCAGCAGCTTAGGTCAGGGTGGAACAGATACGCAGTATTTT
>.|TRBV4-3|TRBD2|TRBJ2-7
CASSQTGLASYEQYF
TGCGCCAGCAGCCAAACGGGACTAGCGTCCTACGAGCAGTACTTC
>.|TRBV5-1|TRBD2|TRBJ2-1
CASRGLAGPYNEQFF
TGCGCCAGCCGGGGACTAGCGGGACCCTACAATGAGCAGTTCTTC
>.|TRBV30|TRBD1|TRBJ1-2
CAWIEGQGGGYTF
TGTGCCTGGATTGAGGGACAGGGGGGTGGCTACACCTTC
>.|TRBV11-2|.|TRBJ2-7
CASSPIQGLGPYEQYF
TGTGCCAGCAGCCCCATCCAGGGGCTGGGGCCCTACGAGCAGTACTTC